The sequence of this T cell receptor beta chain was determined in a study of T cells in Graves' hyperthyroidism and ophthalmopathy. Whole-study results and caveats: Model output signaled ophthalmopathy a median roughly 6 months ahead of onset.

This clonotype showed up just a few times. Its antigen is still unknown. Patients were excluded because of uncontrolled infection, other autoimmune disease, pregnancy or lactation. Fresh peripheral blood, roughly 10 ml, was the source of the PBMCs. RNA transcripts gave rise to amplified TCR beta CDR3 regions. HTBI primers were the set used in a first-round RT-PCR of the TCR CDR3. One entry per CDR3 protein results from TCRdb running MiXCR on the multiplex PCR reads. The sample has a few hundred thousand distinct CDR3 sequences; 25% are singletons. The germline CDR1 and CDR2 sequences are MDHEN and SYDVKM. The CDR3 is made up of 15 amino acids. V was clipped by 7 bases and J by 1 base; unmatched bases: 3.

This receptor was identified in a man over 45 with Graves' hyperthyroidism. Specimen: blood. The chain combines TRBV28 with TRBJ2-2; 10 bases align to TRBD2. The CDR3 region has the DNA TGTGCCAGCATTGGACTAGCGGAGAACACCGGGGAGCTGTTTTTT. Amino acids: CASIGLAENTGELFF.